This TCR beta chain was captured by sequencing in a study of T cells after yellow fever vaccination (dated by TCRdb to between 2018 and 2020). Background on the whole study: The SMART-Seq v4 Ultra Low Input RNA kit was used to prepare libraries from fractions with low cell numbers. To track T-cell clones before and after primary and booster YFV17D yellow fever vaccination, bulk TCR alpha and beta repertoires were sequenced longitudinally. Blood was drawn at multiple timepoints before and after primary and secondary immunization, with bulk PBMC replicates and cell subsets isolated. Two healthy male donors made up the cohort, one aged 18 to 30 years and the other aged 30 to 40 years.

This clonotype was detected many times. The clone's antigen remains unknown. The sample holds no much larger clone one base away, and base qualities are not on file. This specimen's treatment or condition label, per the study, means: live attenuated yellow fever vaccine strain. PBMCs were isolated from peripheral blood using a standard Ficoll-Paque protocol. Dynabeads CD4 and CD8 positive selection kits were used to isolate CD4 and CD8 T-cell fractions. TriZol was used to extract RNA from bulk PBMCs, CD4 and CD8 fractions, and dextramer-positive and dextramer-negative fractions. The listed sequencing device is Illumina NovaSeq 6000. TCR cDNA was synthesized by 5'RACE template switching, through which a universal primer site and unique molecular identifiers were introduced. Priming of cDNA synthesis was performed from both the TCR alpha and TCR beta constant segments. Library amplification used two PCR steps, and the second PCR step added sample barcodes and sequencing adapters. Sequencing of libraries was done on Illumina HiSeq 2500 (2x100 bp) or NovaSeq (2x150 bp). Per the original workflow: MIGEC was used to demultiplex reads and collapse the reads into UMI consensus sequences, and MiXCR was used for V(D)J alignment. Vaccine-responding clonotypes were defined with edgeR using replicate PBMC samples, requiring FDR below 0.01 and a log2 fold change above 5 up to day 15. CD4 or CD8 identity was assigned to each bulk clonotype according to whether the clonotype was present at higher abundance in the sequenced CD4 repertoire or the sequenced CD8 repertoire. Starting from the raw public reads, TCRdb applied fastp trimming at Q25, assembled clones with MiXCR and retained in-frame beta chains. Under each unique CDR3 protein, matching rows form one entry showing the most common genes and DNA. The V and J calls, along with clone size, are taken from TCRdb and not from the paper's own processing. For this sample the table gives about 200,000 distinct CDR3 sequences, of which approximately 3% were detected only once. Jointly, the top ten make up 3.2% of the sample.

On the study overall, not on this receptor specifically: Compared with the primary T-cell response, the secondary T-cell response was weaker but faster, peaking on day 5 rather than day 15. Because the study included only two donors, the extent to which the findings can be generalized is limited. A small share of clonotypes occurred in both CD4 and CD8 compartments, likely arising from convergent recombination. Most clones expanded after primary vaccination (approximately 97% of CD4 and roughly 90% of CD8) were re-detected after the booster, suggesting that broad memory maintenance occurred. Computational filtering was needed because FACS-sorted repertoires could contain abundant contaminating clonotypes from the bulk population.

This clonotype originated in a man aged 18 to 29 who received the YFV17D yellow fever vaccine. The starting material was CD4+ T cells sorted from PBMCs, obtained 10 days after the yellow fever booster vaccination.

In nucleotides, the sequence is TGTGCCAGCTCACCACCAGGGTTCAACGAGCAGTACTTC. Translated, it gives CASSPPGFNEQYF. The V gene is TRBV18 and the J gene is TRBJ2-7; no D gene can be assigned with confidence. The junction shows trimming of 0 bases on V and 5 bases on J, plus 8 bases between the germline ends. Reading the germline V gene gives CDR1 KGHSH and CDR2 LQKENI. From the cysteine up to the phenylalanine, the CDR3 has a length of 13 residues. Only the CDR3 DNA is retained, 39 bases long and in frame from the first base.